This T cell receptor (beta chain) stems from a study of shared clonotypes between healthy human individuals. Naive CD8 cells were CD45RO-negative, positively selected for CCR7, excluding terminally differentiated effector memory CD45RA+ cells. Overall study results and limits: Against clonotypes common to all four donors, non-shared ones had lower generation probabilities.

Comments on this clone: Its antigen is undetermined.

Per the germline V gene, CDR1 is MNHNS and CDR2 is SASEGT. The CDR3 sequence is 15 residues long. Trimming stripped 2 bases from V and 4 bases from J, with 9 bases between. At the deep level, the assay was run. Generated by immunoSEQ multiplex PCR, the TCRdb table keeps only in-frame clones and is missing some. The table shows about 2 million clones, with about 95% occurring only once. The J gene is TRBJ2-6, the V gene TRBV6-1; D gene uncertain. The sequence was collected from a man in his late teens or twenties in good health. The sample taken for sequencing was naive CD8+ T cells sorted from blood. The CDR3 reads CASSEHPLGANVLTF. CDR3 nucleotide sequence: TGTGCCAGCAGTGAACACCCTCTGGGGGCCAACGTCCTGACTTTC.